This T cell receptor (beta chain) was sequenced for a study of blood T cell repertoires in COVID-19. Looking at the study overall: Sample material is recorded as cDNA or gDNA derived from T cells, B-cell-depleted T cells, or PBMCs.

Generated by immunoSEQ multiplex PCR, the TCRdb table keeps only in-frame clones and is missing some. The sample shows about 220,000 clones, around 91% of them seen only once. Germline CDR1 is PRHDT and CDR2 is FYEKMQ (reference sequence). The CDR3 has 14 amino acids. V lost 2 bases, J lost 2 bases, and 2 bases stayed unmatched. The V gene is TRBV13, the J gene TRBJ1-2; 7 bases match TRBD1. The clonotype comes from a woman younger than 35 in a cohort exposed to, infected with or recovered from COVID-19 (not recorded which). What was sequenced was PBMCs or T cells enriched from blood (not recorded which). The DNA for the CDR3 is TGTGCCAGCAGCTTAAGGGGGCTAAACTATGGCTACACCTTC. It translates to CASSLRGLNYGYTF.